The 22 T cell receptor beta chains in this list originate from one sample, sequenced in a study of vaccination effects on CD4 cells after COVID-19. The protocol was immunoSEQ multiplex PCR, while the TCRdb copy is restricted to in-frame clones and leaves out a portion. The table has tens of thousands of clones, 72% seen once. Viral peptide pools were used in the ViraFEST assay to expand antigen-specific CD4+ T cells, and sequencing came afterward. It was after nine to ten days of culture that CD4+ T cells were isolated. SARS-CoV-2 infection was confirmed by PCR in the person between March and December 2020. The antigens these receptors bind are not known. The specimen was CD4+ T cells from PBMCs cultured with a peptide pool, collected before COVID-19 vaccination. These receptors all stem from a human donor who had a prior SARS-CoV-2 infection.

The V call is TRBV5-6, the J call TRBJ1-5, with D perhaps TRBD1 (5 bases). Germline V CDR1 and CDR2: SGHDT, YYEEEE. The CDR3 is 15 amino acids. V shed 1 base and J shed 4 bases, with 12 bases lying between them. The CDR3 loop reads CASSLLGQGNQPQHF. CDR3 DNA: TGTGCCAGCAGCTTGTTGGGGCAGGGAAATCAGCCCCAGCATTTT. Complete variable domain (other parts from reference TRBV5-6 and TRBJ1-5): DAGVTQSPTHLIKTRGQQVTLRCSPKSGHDTVSWYQQALGQGPQFIFQYYEEEERQRGNFPDRFSGHQFPNYSSELNVNALLLGDSALYLCASSLLGQGNQPQHFGDGTRLSIL.

The chain couples TRBV7-5 to TRBJ1-3. TRBV7-5 is assigned pseudogene status. The CDR3 runs to 13 residues. The CDR3 loop reads CARSRTSGNTIYF. The CDR3 coding sequence is TGTGCCAGAAGCCGGACCTCTGGAAACACCATATATTTT.

Relative to its sample, this clone is medium-sized. The V and J genes are TRBV7-3 and TRBJ1-5; TRBD1 is a possible D gene (6 bases). V shed 2 bases and J shed 1 base, with 9 bases lying between them. Germline assignment: CDR1 SGHTA and CDR2 FQGTGA. The CDR3 runs 15 residues. The CDR3 DNA reads TGTGCCAGCAGCTTATCAGGGGTCAGCAATCAGCCCCAGCATTTT. Its protein product is CASSLSGVSNQPQHF.

The rearrangement links TRBV30 to TRBJ1-2, with D uncertain. Germline assignment: CDR1 GTSNPN and CDR2 SVGIG (reference sequence). The ends were cut back, 3 bases at V and 4 bases at J, with 15 bases in the middle. The CDR3 covers 14 residues. CDR3 amino acids: CAWRFSGVSYGYTF. The CDR3 nucleotides read TGTGCCTGGAGATTCAGTGGGGTTAGCTATGGCTACACCTTC.

CDR3 DNA sequence: TGTGCCAGTAGCTTTAACGGGGGATCGGGAAGCACAGATACGCAGTATTTT. Protein sequence: CASSFNGGSGSTDTQYF. The chain uses TRBV19 and TRBJ2-3; D possibly corresponds to TRBD2 (6 bases). The germline V gene encodes CDR1 LNHDA and CDR2 SQIVND (reference sequence). Deletions cut 6 bases from V and 0 bases from J, with 19 bases between. The CDR3 has 17 amino acids.

This clone was picked up one time. CDR3 DNA sequence: TGTGCCAGCAAAATAGACAGGGTCGCAGATACGCAGTATTTT. The encoded protein is CASKIDRVADTQYF. The chain recombines TRBV6-4 with TRBJ2-3; 7 bases align to TRBD1. V trimming: 7 bases; J trimming: 4 bases; junction bases outside the gene matches: 8. Germline V CDR1 and CDR2: MRHNA, SNTAGT. This CDR3 spans 14 amino acids.

The J gene is TRBJ2-5, the V gene TRBV18; unclear D gene. CDR1 KGHSH and CDR2 LQKENI come from the germline V gene. V lost 4 bases to trimming and J lost 0 bases, with 12 bases between them. This CDR3 is built from 15 residues. The CDR3 bases are TGTGCCAGCTCACACTCAGATCCTAACCAAGAGACCCAGTACTTC. Amino acids: CASSHSDPNQETQYF.

The genes are TRBV5-6 and TRBJ1-2; 7 bases are a match to TRBD1. The CDR3 runs to 16 residues. V trimming: 7 bases; J trimming: 6 bases; junction bases outside the gene matches: 18. Germline CDR1 is SGHDT and CDR2 is YYEEEE. This CDR3 reads CASDLGGQGGEDGYTF. CDR3 nucleotides: TGTGCCAGCGATCTTGGGGGGCAGGGGGGAGAGGATGGCTACACCTTC.

The sample holds a few counts of this clone. This rearrangement joins TRBV5-4 to TRBJ1-6, with a weak D call TRBD1 (5 bases). V lost 0 bases and J 9 bases, leaving 13 bases between the germline ends. Per the germline V gene, CDR1 is SGHNT and CDR2 is YYREEE (reference sequence). The CDR3 has 15 amino acids. The CDR3 reads CASSLAGGGPSPLHF. DNA for the CDR3: TGTGCCAGCAGCTTGGCTGGGGGGGGACCTTCACCCCTCCACTTT.

This clone was recorded a few times. The chain joins TRBV12-5 to TRBJ2-1; perhaps D is TRBD1 or TRBD2 (6 bases each). The CDR3 totals 16 residues. From germline, CDR1 is LGHNT and CDR2 FRNRAP. Deletions cut 5 bases from V and 0 bases from J, with 14 bases between. This CDR3 reads CASGPRGQSSYNEQFF. CDR3 coding DNA: TGTGCTAGTGGTCCCCGGGGGCAGAGCTCCTACAATGAGCAGTTCTTC.

In its sample, this clone was seen once. The genes are TRBV5-1 and TRBJ2-7, with unresolved D. V lost 2 bases and J 2 bases, leaving 14 bases between the germline ends. Germline lookup yields CDR1 SGHRS and CDR2 YFSETQ. This CDR3 contains 15 residues. The CDR3 DNA reads TGCGCCAGCAGCTTTACTACCGACACTACCTACGAGCAGTACTTC. Translating it yields CASSFTTDTTYEQYF.

Here the CDR3 DNA reads TGCGCCAGCAGCCGTTCTACTAACTATGGCTACACCTTC. Its translation is CASSRSTNYGYTF. The chain combines TRBV4-3 with TRBJ1-2, with D unclear. Germline V gene lookup returns CDR1 LGHNA and CDR2 YSLEER. The CDR3 is 13 residues long. Trimming took 4 bases from V and 0 from J, leaving 6 bases between them.

This chain uses TRBV11-3 with TRBJ2-4; 11 bases are shared with TRBD2. The V gene's germline CDR1 is SGHNT and CDR2 YENEEA. With 5 bases clipped from V and 5 bases from J, the junction kept 5 bases outside the gene matches. This CDR3 is built from 15 residues. The CDR3 DNA reads as TGTGCCAGCAGCACCATGGGACTAGCGGAAAACATTCAGTACTTC. Protein sequence: CASSTMGLAENIQYF.

The chain links TRBV5-4 to TRBJ1-6, with D uncertain. In germline, CDR1 is SGHNT, CDR2 YYREEE (reference sequence). V lost 2 bases, J lost 9 bases, and 12 bases lay in between. This CDR3 comprises 14 residues. The DNA of the CDR3 is TGTGCCAGCAGCTTTATGGAGAAGCGTTCACCCCTCCACTTT. Protein sequence: CASSFMEKRSPLHF.

The gene calls are TRBV6-5 and TRBJ2-2; D unclear. Trimming removed 4 bases from V and 1 base from J, with 7 bases in between. Germline V gene data show CDR1 as MNHEY and CDR2 as SVGAGI. This CDR3 has 14 residues. The DNA of the CDR3 is TGTGCCAGCAGTTGGACCCAGAACACCGGGGAGCTGTTTTTT. It codes for CASSWTQNTGELFF.

This sequence joins TRBV9 and TRBJ2-1, with 9 bases matching TRBD1. The CDR3 covers 14 residues. The V segment lost 4 bases and the J segment 2 bases; nucleotides outside the gene matches: 1. Looked up from germline, CDR1 is SGDLS and CDR2 is YYNGEE. The CDR3 loop reads CASSRDRAYNEQFF. In DNA form, the CDR3 reads TGTGCCAGCAGCAGGGACAGGGCCTACAATGAGCAGTTCTTC. The full variable domain, rest sourced from reference TRBV9 and TRBJ2-1, is DSGVTQTPKHLITATGQRVTLRCSPRSGDLSVYWYQQSLDQGLQFLIQYYNGEERAKGNILERFSAQQFPDLHSELNLSSLELGDSALYFCASSRDRAYNEQFFGPGTRLTVL.

This clone turned up a few times. This chain links TRBV7-6 with TRBJ2-1, with 7 bases fitting TRBD2. This CDR3 region has 15 residues. In germline, CDR1 is SGHVS, CDR2 FNYEAQ. Germline trimming cut 0 bases from V and 5 bases from J; bases unmatched to any gene: 4. DNA for the CDR3: TGTGCCAGCAGCTTAGCGTGGAGCGGGAACAATGAGCAGTTCTTC. Protein: CASSLAWSGNNEQFF.

The chain recombines TRBV2 with TRBJ2-5; D is unclear. Trimming removed 5 bases from V and 8 bases from J, with 18 bases in between. Germline CDR1 and CDR2: SNHLY and FYNNEI. This CDR3 is built from 14 residues. The CDR3: CASSPRSDVVTQYF. The DNA for the CDR3 is TGTGCCAGCAGTCCACGTAGTGACGTGGTTACCCAGTACTTC.

Only a few counts were recorded for this clone. V usage is TRBV9 and J usage is TRBJ2-7; no definite D call. CDR1 and CDR2 (germline): SGDLS, YYNGEE. The CDR3 is 14 amino acids. Trimming took 0 bases from V and 6 from J, leaving 13 bases between them. DNA of the CDR3: TGTGCCAGCAGCGTAGATTCGGACCTCTCCGAGCAGTACTTC. Amino acid sequence: CASSVDSDLSEQYF.

The rearrangement joins TRBV9 to TRBJ2-7; 7 nucleotides agree with TRBD1. Trimming removed 0 bases from V and 3 bases from J; junction bases left unmatched: 3. The CDR3 has 14 amino acids. Per germline, CDR1 SGDLS and CDR2 YYNGEE. CDR3 nucleotide sequence: TGTGCCAGCAGCGTAGAGGACAGGTACTACGAGCAGTACTTC. It is translated as CASSVEDRYYEQYF.

The chain uses TRBV7-9 and TRBJ1-4, with no clear D. This CDR3 is 11 amino acids long. Germline lookup yields CDR1 SEHNR and CDR2 FQNEAQ (reference sequence). The V gene lost 1 base and the J gene lost 7 bases, with 1 base spanning the gap. This chain's CDR3 is CASSLVEKLFF. The DNA for the CDR3 is TGTGCCAGCAGCTTAGTTGAAAAACTGTTTTTT.

V is TRBV5-1 and J is TRBJ2-3, with D unresolved. V lost 3 bases, J lost 2 bases, and 7 bases lay in between. CDR1 is SGHRS, CDR2 YFSETQ, per germline. There are 13 residues in the CDR3. CDR3 bases: TGCGCCAGCAGCTCCTCTTTCACAGATACGCAGTATTTT. This translates into CASSSSFTDTQYF.